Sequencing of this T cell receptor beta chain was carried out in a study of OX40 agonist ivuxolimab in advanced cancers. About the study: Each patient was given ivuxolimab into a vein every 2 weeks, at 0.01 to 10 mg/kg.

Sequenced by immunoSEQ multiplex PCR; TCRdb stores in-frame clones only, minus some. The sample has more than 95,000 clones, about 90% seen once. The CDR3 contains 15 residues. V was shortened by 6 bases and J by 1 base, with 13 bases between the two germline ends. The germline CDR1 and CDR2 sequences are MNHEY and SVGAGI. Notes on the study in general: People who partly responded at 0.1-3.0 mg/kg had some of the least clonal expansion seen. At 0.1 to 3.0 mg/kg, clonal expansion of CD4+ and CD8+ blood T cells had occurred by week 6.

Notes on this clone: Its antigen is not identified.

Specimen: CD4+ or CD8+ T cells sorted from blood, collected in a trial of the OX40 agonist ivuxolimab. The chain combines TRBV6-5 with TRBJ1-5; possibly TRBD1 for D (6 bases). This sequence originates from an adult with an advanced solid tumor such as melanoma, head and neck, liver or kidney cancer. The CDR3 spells CASSLEQGSNQPQHF. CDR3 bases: TGTGCCAGCAGCCTAGAACAGGGAAGCAATCAGCCCCAGCATTTT.